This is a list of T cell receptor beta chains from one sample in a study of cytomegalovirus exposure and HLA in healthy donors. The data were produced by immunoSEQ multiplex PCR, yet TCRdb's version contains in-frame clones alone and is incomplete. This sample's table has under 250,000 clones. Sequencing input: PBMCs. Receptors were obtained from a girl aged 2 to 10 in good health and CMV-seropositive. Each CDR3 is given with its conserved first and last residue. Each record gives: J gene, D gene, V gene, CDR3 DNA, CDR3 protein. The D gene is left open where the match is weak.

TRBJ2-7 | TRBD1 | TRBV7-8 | TGTGCCAGCAGCTTAGAATCAGGGGGAACCTACGAGCAGTACTTC | CASSLESGGTYEQYF
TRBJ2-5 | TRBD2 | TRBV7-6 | TGTGCCAGCAGGCTAGCGGGAGGAGGAGAGACCCAGTACTTC | CASRLAGGGETQYF
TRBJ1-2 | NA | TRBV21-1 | TGTGCCAGCCCCCCGGGGGGGACTAACTATGGCTACACCTTC | CASPPGGTNYGYTF
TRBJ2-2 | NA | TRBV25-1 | TGTGCCAGCAGTAAAAACAGGGAGCTGTTTTTT | CASSKNRELFF
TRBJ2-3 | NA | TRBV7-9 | TGTGCCAGCAGCCCCGGGCCGAAAGTCCCAGGGGATACGCAGTATTTT | CASSPGPKVPGDTQYF
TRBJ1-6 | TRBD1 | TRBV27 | TGTGCCAGCAGCCCCACCCTACTGGGACAGTCTAATTCACCCCTCCACTTT | CASSPTLLGQSNSPLHF
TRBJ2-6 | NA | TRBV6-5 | TGTGCCAGCAGCCGCGAGGGCTCTGGGGCCAACGTCCTGACTTTC | CASSREGSGANVLTF
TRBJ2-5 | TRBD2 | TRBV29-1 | TGCAGCGTCGGCACTAGCGAAGAGACCCAGTACTTC | CSVGTSEETQYF
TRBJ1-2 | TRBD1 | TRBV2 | TGTGCCAGCAGTGAAAGCAGGGGGTATGGCTACACCTTC | CASSESRGYGYTF
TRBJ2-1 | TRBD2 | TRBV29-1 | TGCAGCACAGTAGCGGGAGCCCGGAATGAGCAGTTCTTC | CSTVAGARNEQFF
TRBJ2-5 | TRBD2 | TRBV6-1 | TGTGCCAGCAGTGAGAGTCCTAGCGGACGACCCCAAGAGACCCAGTACTTC | CASSESPSGRPQETQYF
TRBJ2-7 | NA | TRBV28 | TGTGCCAGCAGGTCGGGACTCCGCTCCTACGAGCAGTACTTC | CASRSGLRSYEQYF
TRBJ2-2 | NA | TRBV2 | TGTGCCAGCAGTGAACCCTTGGGAGTATCGAACACCGGGGAGCTGTTTTTT | CASSEPLGVSNTGELFF
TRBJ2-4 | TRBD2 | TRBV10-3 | TGTGCCATCAGTGAGTCGACGGGGGGGTGGCAAAACATTCAGTACTTC | CAISESTGGWQNIQYF
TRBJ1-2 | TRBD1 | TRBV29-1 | TGCAGCGTTGGCTGGACAGGGGGTAGAGGTGGCTACACCTTC | CSVGWTGGRGGYTF
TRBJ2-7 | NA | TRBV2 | TGTGCCAGCTTCGTCGACAATTCCTACGAGCAGTACTTC | CASFVDNSYEQYF
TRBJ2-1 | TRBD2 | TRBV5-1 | TGCGCCAGCAGCTTTATTGGACTAGGAATTGGGGAGCAGTTCTTC | CASSFIGLGIGEQFF
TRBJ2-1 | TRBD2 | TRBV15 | TGTGCCACCAGCAGAGATCGCGGGAGAGGGTTAAATGAGCAGTTCTTC | CATSRDRGRGLNEQFF
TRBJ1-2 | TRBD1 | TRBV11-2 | TGTGCCAGCAGCTTAGGGGGACAGGGACGGGGCTACACCTTC | CASSLGGQGRGYTF
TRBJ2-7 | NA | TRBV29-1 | TGCAGCGTTGCACAGGGCTACGAGCAGTACTTC | CSVAQGYEQYF
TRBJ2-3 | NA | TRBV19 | TGTGCCAGTGCAGGGGCCCGGGCAGATACGCAGTATTTT | CASAGARADTQYF
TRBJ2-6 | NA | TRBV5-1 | TGCGCCAGCAGCTCGGGGAGCTCTGGGGCCAACGTCCTGACTTTC | CASSSGSSGANVLTF
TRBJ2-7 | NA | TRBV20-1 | TGCAGTGGAGGAACCTACGAGCAGTACTTC | CSGGTYEQYF
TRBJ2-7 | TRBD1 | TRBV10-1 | TGCGCCAGCAGTGATGAGGGGGCCCTACCTTACGAGCAGTACTTC | CASSDEGALPYEQYF
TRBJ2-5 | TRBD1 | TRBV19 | TGTGCCAGTAGTAAGACAGGGGTTTCGGAGACCCAGTACTTC | CASSKTGVSETQYF
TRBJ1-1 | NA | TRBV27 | TGTGCCAGCAGTCCCGGTTCGGCTGAAGCTTTCTTT | CASSPGSAEAFF
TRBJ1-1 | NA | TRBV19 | TGTGCCAGTAGTATAGATAGAGTAAACACTGAAGCTTTCTTT | CASSIDRVNTEAFF
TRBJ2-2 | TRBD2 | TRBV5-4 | TGTGCCAGCAGCCCTGCAGGGACTAGGGGGGCCGGGGAGCTGTTTTTT | CASSPAGTRGAGELFF
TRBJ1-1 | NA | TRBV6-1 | TGTGCCAGCATTAAGTCCACAGCGAACACTGAAGCTTTCTTT | CASIKSTANTEAFF
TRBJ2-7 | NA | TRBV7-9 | TGTGCCAGCAGCTTAGCGGAGCAGTTCCCCGAGCAGTACTTC | CASSLAEQFPEQYF
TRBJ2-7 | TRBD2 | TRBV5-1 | TGCGCCAGCAGCCTCGGACTAGCAAACGAGCAGTACTTC | CASSLGLANEQYF
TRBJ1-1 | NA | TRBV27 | TGTGCCAGCAGTTTAGTCCCTTACACTGAAGCTTTCTTT | CASSLVPYTEAFF
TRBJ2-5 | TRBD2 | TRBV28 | TGTGCCAGCAGTTTATCTAGCGGGAGGGCCGTGGAGACCCAGTACTTC | CASSLSSGRAVETQYF
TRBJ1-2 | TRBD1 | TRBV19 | TGTGCCAGTAGTATCGGACAGGGCAACTATGGCTACACCTTC | CASSIGQGNYGYTF
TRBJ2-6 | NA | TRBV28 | TGTGCCAGCAGTTTAGGCCTTACCCGCTCTGGGGCCAACGTCCTGACTTTC | CASSLGLTRSGANVLTF
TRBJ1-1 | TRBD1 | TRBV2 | TGTGCCAGTACCCGGGACAGGGCTGGGAACACTGAAGCTTTCTTT | CASTRDRAGNTEAFF
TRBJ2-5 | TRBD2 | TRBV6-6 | TGTGCCAGCAGTTACGGGGAGCGGGAGAGGCAAGAGACCCAGTACTTC | CASSYGERERQETQYF
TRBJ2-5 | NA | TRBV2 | TGTGCCAGCAGTGAGGTTTGGGGGGACCAAGAGACCCAGTACTTC | CASSEVWGDQETQYF
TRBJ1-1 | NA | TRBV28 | TGTGCCAGCAGAAAACAGCGGATGAACACTGAAGCTTTCTTT | CASRKQRMNTEAFF
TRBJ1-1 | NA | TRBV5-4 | TGTGCCAGCAGCTTGGTTGGGGCGACTGAAGCTTTCTTT | CASSLVGATEAFF
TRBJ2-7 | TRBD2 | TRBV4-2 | TGTGCCAGCAGCCGGGAGCGGGAAAGGTATGAGCAGTACTTC | CASSRERERYEQYF
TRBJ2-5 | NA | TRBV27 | TGTGCCAGCAGTTTATCGATAGGGGTACAAGAGACCCAGTACTTC | CASSLSIGVQETQYF
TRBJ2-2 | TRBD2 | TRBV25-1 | TGTGCCAGCAGTGCCGAGACTAGCGGGAGTTTCACCGGGGAGCTGTTTTTT | CASSAETSGSFTGELFF
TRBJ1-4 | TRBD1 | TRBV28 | TGTGCCAGCAGTTCCTCCGACAGGGGAAGTGAAAAACTGTTTTTT | CASSSSDRGSEKLFF
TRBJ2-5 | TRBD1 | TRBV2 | TGTGCCAGCAGTGAAGGGACAGGGGAACAAGAGACCCAGTACTTC | CASSEGTGEQETQYF
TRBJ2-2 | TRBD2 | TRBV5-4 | TGTGCCAGCAGCCCTGGGACTAGCGGTTACACCGGGGAGCTGTTTTTT | CASSPGTSGYTGELFF
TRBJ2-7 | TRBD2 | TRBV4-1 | TGCGCCAGCAGCCAAGATTTGAATAGCGGGAGGTACGAGCAGTACTTC | CASSQDLNSGRYEQYF
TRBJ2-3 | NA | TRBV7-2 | TGTGCCAGCAGCCTTCTAGTAGGCACAGATACGCAGTATTTT | CASSLLVGTDTQYF
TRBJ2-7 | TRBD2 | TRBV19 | TGTGCCAGTAGTGTTCTAGCGGGAGCCTACGAGCAGTACTTC | CASSVLAGAYEQYF
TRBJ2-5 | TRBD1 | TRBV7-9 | TGTGCCAGCAGCTCGTACAGGGGGCAAGGGGAGACCCAGTACTTC | CASSSYRGQGETQYF